This is a list of T cell receptor beta chains from one sample in a study of cytomegalovirus exposure and HLA in healthy donors. Method: immunoSEQ multiplex PCR; TCRdb's copy keeps in-frame clones and lacks some. Among fewer than 150,000 clones listed, approximately 72% were seen once. The sample comprised PBMCs. The receptor source for this set is a woman aged 40 to 50 in good health and CMV-seropositive. Each CDR3 is given without its conserved first and last residue. The D gene is left open where the match is weak. Some rows have no size entry. The others give once, few or many, or a class for an expanded clone.

TRBJ1-4,TRBV5-1,NA,NA,ASSVGGEVEEKLF
TRBJ2-4,TRBV5-1,NA,NA,ASSSAQGSGIQY
TRBJ2-1,TRBV29-1,NA,NA,SVVTGNSYNEQF
TRBJ1-2,TRBV5-6,NA,NA,ASSLGQGSYGYT
TRBJ2-5,TRBV19,NA,TRBD2,ASSILAGPQETQY
TRBJ2-2,TRBV7-2,NA,NA,ASRPGNTGELF
TRBJ1-5,TRBV28,NA,NA,ASSSPRPQH
TRBJ2-2,TRBV7-2,NA,TRBD2,ASSASGGAGTGELF
TRBJ2-7,TRBV19,NA,NA,ASSIRPETYEQY
TRBJ1-5,TRBV6-5,NA,NA,ASSYSGTSNQPQH
TRBJ2-2,TRBV5-1,NA,TRBD2,AWRSGDSLGELF
TRBJ1-3,TRBV7-2,NA,TRBD1,ASSLDRGLSGNTIY
TRBJ2-3,TRBV10-3,NA,NA,AISETGDTQY
TRBJ2-7,TRBV2,NA,NA,ASRGVQGYEQY
TRBJ2-3,TRBV19,few,NA,ASSNPADTQY
TRBJ2-1,TRBV2,few,NA,ASRASRFEQF
TRBJ2-7,TRBV29-1,NA,TRBD1,SVNRQGTEQY
TRBJ2-7,TRBV19,few,NA,ASRGLSYEQY
TRBJ1-5,TRBV27,NA,NA,ASSSGGQPQH
TRBJ2-1,TRBV27,NA,NA,ASSSPGSYNEQF
TRBJ2-7,TRBV5-8,NA,TRBD1,ASSLRDRRQY
TRBJ1-2,TRBV14,NA,NA,ASSPITGPTYYGYT
TRBJ1-1,TRBV27,NA,NA,ASSPFIQGLKAF
TRBJ1-6,TRBV6-4,once,TRBD1,ASTEIGRGPSPLH
TRBJ2-3,TRBV4-1,NA,TRBD2,ASSQTSGGPDTQY
TRBJ1-2,TRBV19,NA,NA,ASSIPGYGYT
TRBJ1-1,TRBV7-2,NA,NA,ASSLVGGSSYTEAF
TRBJ1-5,TRBV7-8,NA,NA,ASTSGPYSNQPQH
TRBJ2-7,TRBV6-5,few,TRBD1,ASSYAFSGGYEQY
TRBJ2-7,TRBV9,few,TRBD2,ASSVGVAGASYEQY
TRBJ1-3,TRBV25-1,NA,NA,ASSDRSSGNTIY
TRBJ2-5,TRBV7-2,NA,NA,ASSPRGRSAYQETQY
TRBJ1-1,TRBV10-3,few,TRBD1,ATRDRGQRTEAF
TRBJ1-2,TRBV5-3,NA,NA,ARSLGGWSYT
TRBJ1-1,TRBV7-9,NA,TRBD1,ASSPGDRMNTEAF
TRBJ1-1,TRBV11-3,NA,TRBD1,ASSLTGGTEAF
TRBJ2-7,TRBV19,NA,TRBD2,ASSIREGEQY
TRBJ2-3,TRBV7-9,NA,NA,ASSARLESTDTQY
TRBJ1-6,TRBV6-1,NA,TRBD1,ASRRDSNSPLH
TRBJ1-5,TRBV23-1,NA,NA,ASSQSWANSNQPQH
TRBJ1-2,TRBV27,NA,TRBD1,ASSLGQGVYGYT
TRBJ2-3,TRBV19,NA,TRBD2,ASRGLVPDTQY
TRBJ1-2,TRBV6-6,NA,NA,ASSPGRGNYT
TRBJ2-1,TRBV11-2,NA,TRBD2,ASSFRRGGMDEQF
TRBJ1-5,TRBV7-9,few,NA,ASSWGGIQH
TRBJ1-3,TRBV6-5,NA,TRBD1,ASSYGGQGNTIY
TRBJ2-5,TRBV7-2,NA,TRBD2,ASSSLGAGEGRETQY
TRBJ2-7,TRBV9,NA,NA,ASSVDGGTAYEQY
TRBJ2-1,TRBV4-3,NA,TRBD2,ASSQERGGYNEQF
TRBJ2-7,TRBV10-3,NA,NA,AISESLQGGEQY
TRBJ2-3,TRBV5-1,NA,TRBD1,ASSEGQGTDTQY
TRBJ1-1,TRBV5-6,NA,TRBD1,ASSWARTGRTEAF
TRBJ2-5,TRBV29-1,NA,NA,SVIGVEETQY
TRBJ2-2,TRBV6-1,NA,NA,ASIRPGMNTGELF
TRBJ1-1,TRBV2,NA,NA,ASAGSPKTEAF
TRBJ2-2,TRBV2,NA,TRBD1,AKSGGHDGTGELF
TRBJ2-1,TRBV5-4,NA,NA,ASSLRLGQSNEQF
TRBJ1-1,TRBV7-9,NA,NA,ASSERGADREAF
TRBJ2-5,TRBV5-6,NA,TRBD2,ASSNEGLAGEETQY
TRBJ2-7,TRBV19,few,TRBD2,ASSMLGGYEQY